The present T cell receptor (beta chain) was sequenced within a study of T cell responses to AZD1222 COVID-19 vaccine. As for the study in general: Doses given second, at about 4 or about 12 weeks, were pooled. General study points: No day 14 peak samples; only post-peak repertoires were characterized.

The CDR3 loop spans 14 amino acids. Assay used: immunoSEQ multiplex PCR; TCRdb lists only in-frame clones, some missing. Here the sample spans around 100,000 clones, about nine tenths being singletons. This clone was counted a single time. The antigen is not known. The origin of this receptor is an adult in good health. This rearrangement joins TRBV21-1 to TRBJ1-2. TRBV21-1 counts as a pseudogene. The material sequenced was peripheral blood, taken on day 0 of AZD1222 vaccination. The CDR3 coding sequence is TGTGCCAGCAGCCCCCTAGGGGGGCCCTATGGCTACACCTTC. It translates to CASSPLGGPYGYTF.